This T cell receptor (beta chain) came from a study of cytomegalovirus exposure and HLA in healthy donors (TCRdb year 2017). For context, the study as a whole: An earlier analysis of some 550 of the donors reported 250 to 350 Gb of sequence data and 100 million to 130 million unique TCR beta sequences from 150 million to 200 million T cells. About five DR-DQ haplotypes were handled as single units for association and clustering, since linkage in the cohort was strong. Both class I and class II loci were covered by HLA typing, at four-digit resolution. High-throughput TCR immunosequencing, statistical association of individual TCRs with disease status, and machine learning were combined to predict cytomegalovirus infection status. A later analysis re-examined previously published TCR beta repertoires from more than 600 donors and added high-resolution HLA genotyping to investigate patterns of TCR occurrence. Of the approximately 400 genotyped donors, 81% were placed in the genetic ancestry cluster associated with self-reported Caucasian donors. An early release that covered 500 to 800 HLA-typed donors contained about 300 gigabases of sequencing data and 75 million to 100 million unique TCR sequences. The later analysis used no new phenotypic data to find candidate immune exposures, relying instead on TCR beta sequences and their occurrence across donors. The study was designed to test whether signatures of past pathogen exposure could be identified by cataloging public T cell receptors. In a later genetic analysis, genome-wide SNP genotypes for about 55% of the roughly 670 donors were used, and that subset was treated as a discovery cohort. Donor age, sex, ethnicity and CMV serostatus were compiled alongside the repertoire data. Among almost 400 genotyped donors of the cohort, an average of about 240,000 unique TCR beta nucleotide sequences were sequenced per donor, roughly a sixth of them non-productive. Typing coverage varied by locus: roughly 629-640 donors for A, B, C, DRB1 and DQB1; 522 for DQA1; some 610 for DPA1; about 450 for DPB1. All discovery cohort repertoires had been generated on a single sequencing platform. To decide whether each TCR beta V gene segment behaved as functional or pseudogenic, an earlier analysis of 587 of the donors relied on high-throughput TCR beta sequencing. Using immunosequencing, the study profiled T cell repertoires from about 650 subjects and related those repertoires to cytomegalovirus serostatus. Besides the first cohort of around 670 subjects, a separate validation cohort made up of roughly 120 different subjects was used.

What the work shows at the level of the full study, not this receptor alone: A later analysis found that most CMV-associated TCR beta chains appeared HLA-restricted, with HLA associations seemingly driven largely by CMV exposure. The authors suggested that the approach could potentially be extended to other disease states and immunological phenotypes. A total of 150 to 200 TCR beta chains were listed by the study as associated with cytomegalovirus. In vitro tests confirmed that a few of the cytomegalovirus-associated TCR beta chains recognize cytomegalovirus antigens. Most TCR sequences were observed very rarely across donors, whereas some public TCRs were present in many individuals. A later analysis found that HLA-associated TCR beta chains were more clonally expanded and had lower generation probabilities than equally common non-associated chains. A further reported finding was that TCR beta sequences accurately predicted the HLA-A and HLA-B alleles for most subjects in the first cohort. A cluster of highly shared sequence variants was judged likely to be a technical artifact of the sequencing pipeline. When HLA alleles, especially DR and DQ, strongly co-occurred, attributing TCR associations to individual alleles was difficult. The classifier was reported to diagnose cytomegalovirus status with high specificity and sensitivity in both the original cohort and the validation cohort. In this cohort, only TCR beta chains were sequenced, and detectable features were limited by the absence of alpha or paired-chain data. According to a later genetic analysis, donors in an Asian-associated ancestry cluster had fewer N-insertions in productive TCRs than the approximately 700-donor mean. In an earlier analysis of 500 to 650 of the donors, most TCR beta V segments appeared in productive rearrangements about 87% or about 30% of the time, broadly matching IMGT annotations. Fewer than 20 rarely observed V segments, including chromosome 9 orphons, were excluded from the earlier analysis of about 600 of the donors because counts were too low. A later analysis found that TCR association rates varied across HLA loci, with DRB1 alleles showing the most associated TCRs and HLA-C alleles the fewest. HLA typing was unavailable for some donors at each locus, so association tests used only the typed subset. In a later analysis, several top co-occurrence clusters were reported to appear linked to parvovirus B19, influenza, CMV and Epstein-Barr virus. V-gene and J-gene trimming of TCR beta chains was associated with a missense DCLRE1C variant in a later genetic analysis, and the association was replicated in an independent cohort. Some IMGT-functional V segments, including TRBV6-2 and TRBV6-3, could not be told apart with the 87-base-pair reads, so those segments were excluded. For the cohort, immune exposure information was limited to CMV serostatus. At a false discovery rate of 0.05, a later analysis linked about 16,000 TCR beta sequences to specific HLA alleles. Roughly uniform sequencing depth across donors was assumed in presence/absence analyses, although this assumption may not hold. Linkage disequilibrium might explain the correlated functional status among segregating V segments, but an unknown experimental factor could not be excluded.

The cohort was made up of 500 to 800 healthy bone marrow donors. At the time of sampling, all cohort members were nominally healthy, though unrecorded immune exposures were likely present. The donor tested CMV seropositive and was one of the 289 seropositive cohort members. Every donor gave a peripheral blood sample, and the peripheral blood mononuclear cells from that sample were used for TCR beta sequencing. Genomic DNA extraction from the blood cell samples was performed with the Qiagen DNeasy Blood Extraction Kit. Library creation used the immunoSEQ multiplex PCR assay. The multiplex PCR relied on a mix of 60 forward primers for TCR Vbeta segments and 13 reverse primers for TCR Jbeta segments. The CDR3 region of rearranged TCR beta genes was amplified from genomic DNA by a multiplex PCR assay. Amplified TCR beta libraries were sequenced as 87-base-pair reads on the Illumina HiSeq System. The authors' pipeline ran thus. In a later analysis, roughly 80 million unique TCR beta chains were counted across the roughly 610 repertoires, and about 10 million of these chains were shared by at least two donors. To remove PCR and sequencing errors, raw reads were error-corrected and collapsed into unique sequences using a nearest-neighbor algorithm that merged closely related sequences. Alignment of CDR3 sequences to IMGT reference sequences was used to assign V, D and J gene segments. For a sequence to be retained, a match of at least six nucleotides to both a V gene segment and a J gene segment was required. Rearrangements were called productive when the CDR3 lacked stop codons and stayed in frame with V and J; all others were non-productive. Following IMGT convention, CDR3 was defined as the stretch from the second conserved V-encoded cysteine to the conserved J-encoded phenylalanine. The earlier analysis of 450 to 750 of the donors excluded any sequence lacking an unambiguous match to a single V gene segment. An earlier analysis of 587 of the donors classified V segments as functional when productive rearrangements were above 56.7% and as segregating when the standard deviation between donors was above 5%. A statistical classification framework was built to diagnose cytomegalovirus status from the catalog of TCR beta chain sequences. In a later analysis, V and J genes were assigned by comparing TCR nucleotide sequences against IMGT/GENE-DB human TR gene sequences. The TCRdist pipeline was used in a later analysis to assign CDR3 sequences and most-parsimonious VDJ recombination scenarios. A later analysis defined each TCR beta chain by its CDR3 amino acid sequence plus V-gene family, and excluded reads lacking a unique V-gene family. As a way to deal with suspected cross-contamination and a sequencing artifact, a later analysis dropped roughly 600 nucleotide sequences that were highly shared and had low generation probability. In a later analysis, a clonal expansion index for each public chain was calculated from normalized within-repertoire ranks of inferred template counts. In a later analysis, generation probabilities were computed with a VDJ recombination model fitted to out-of-frame rearrangements, and the resulting probabilities were checked against IGoR. In a later analysis, TCR-TCR, TCR-HLA and TCR-CMV co-occurrence was scored with hypergeometric tests, and a repertoire-size bias correction was applied to TCR pairs. To estimate false discovery rates, a later analysis permuted the HLA or CMV assignments 20 times. In a later analysis, co-occurring TCRs were grouped using DBSCAN, with TCRdist sequence similarity added in when clustering inside HLA-allele-positive subsets. Co-occurrence clustering excluded repertoires with fewer than 30,000 or more than 120,000 public chains, plus five with anomalous nucleotide sharing. TCRdb holds this immuneACCESS table with in-frame rearrangements only. Some clones are missing; in checked studies, unresolved V genes explain under half, and the rest has no known cause. That table furnishes V, J and clone size, whereas the DNA furnished D and trimming. In all, the sample holds about 190,000 clones, and around 86% of those were seen once. The ten largest clonotypes hold roughly 6.7% of the sample.

The germline V gene provides CDR1 SGHNT and CDR2 YENEEA. The CDR3 numbers 13 residues from cysteine through phenylalanine. The kept DNA is CDR3 alone, 39 bases in frame from the first base. V lost 6 bases and J lost 0 bases; the stretch between them is 8 bases long. To note about this clone: Its target antigen remains unknown. There are no base qualities to consult, and no much larger clone falls within one base.

The sample consisted of PBMCs. This receptor was taken from a man aged 40-50 years in good health and CMV-seropositive. The chain couples TRBV11-3 to TRBJ1-1; TRBD1 is a possible D gene, resting on 6 matching bases. The sequenced DNA: TGTGCCAGCAGTGAGGGGGTGAACACTGAAGCTTTCTTT. Its translation reads: CASSEGVNTEAFF.